Below are 23 T cell receptor beta chains sequenced from a single sample in a study of cytomegalovirus exposure and HLA in healthy donors. A multiplex PCR was run with 60 Vbeta primers and 13 Jbeta primers. Here immunoSEQ multiplex PCR was the method, and the copy in TCRdb shows in-frame clones only, minus some. The sample lists some 91,000 clones, about 68% seen once, with 2.3% in the top ten. Sequenced sample: PBMCs. The origin of the receptors is a human donor in good health.

This clone has more than one count but fewer than ten. The chain uses TRBV4-3 and TRBJ2-3; D may be TRBD2 (6 bases). CDR1 is LGHNA and CDR2 is YSLEER in the germline V gene. V shed 0 bases and J shed 5 bases, with 18 bases lying between them. The CDR3 contains 17 residues. The CDR3 DNA reads as TGCGCCAGCAGCCAAGATAGCGGCTATACTATGGGAGATACGCAGTATTTT. Its translation is CASSQDSGYTMGDTQYF.

The chain is built from TRBV27 and TRBJ2-3; TRBD1 matches at 8 bases. After removal of 5 bases from V and 0 bases from J, the junction contained 7 bases not matched to a gene. Per germline, CDR1 MNHEY and CDR2 SMNVEV (reference sequence). This CDR3 contains 16 residues. This chain's CDR3 is CASSTYRGESTDTQYF. Written as DNA, the CDR3 is TGTGCCAGCAGTACGTACAGGGGGGAGAGCACAGATACGCAGTATTTT.

The chain joins TRBV9 to TRBJ1-5; D is unresolved. Germline V gene lookup returns CDR1 SGDLS and CDR2 YYNGEE. Trimming removed 3 bases at V and 6 bases at J, with 10 bases between. The CDR3 runs to 13 residues. The CDR3 is CASSAHPGQPQHF. The DNA of the CDR3 is TGTGCCAGCAGCGCCCATCCGGGTCAGCCCCAGCATTTT.

The chain carries TRBV18 and TRBJ1-4; the match to TRBD1 covers 9 bases. V was pared by 5 bases and J by 6 bases, with 4 bases of the junction left unmatched. Germline CDR1 reads KGHSH; CDR2 reads LQKENI. This CDR3 region has 14 residues. Here the CDR3 reads CASSYGTGYEKLFF. DNA of the CDR3: TGTGCCAGCTCATACGGGACAGGGTATGAAAAACTGTTTTTT.

The chain recombines TRBV5-6 with TRBJ2-3; 13 bases match TRBD2. The V segment lost 4 bases and the J segment 7 bases; nucleotides outside the gene matches: 9. The CDR3 is made up of 16 amino acids. Germline lookup yields CDR1 SGHDT and CDR2 YYEEEE. DNA for the CDR3: TGTGCCAGCAGCCTCCCACTAGCGGGGGGGCCCTATACGCAGTATTTT. Translating it yields CASSLPLAGGPYTQYF.

This rearrangement joins TRBV19 to TRBJ2-2; 8 nucleotides align to TRBD2. Trimming removed 6 bases from V and 5 bases from J; junction bases left unmatched: 2. Germline CDR1 LNHDA, CDR2 SQIVND (reference sequence). The length of the CDR3 is 13 residues. CDR3 region: CASRLAETGELFF. In DNA, the CDR3 is TGTGCCAGTAGACTAGCGGAAACCGGGGAGCTGTTTTTT.

By share, this clone counts as medium-sized (0.01 to 0.1%). This chain connects TRBV16 to TRBJ1-3, with no clear D. Germline V gene lookup returns CDR1 KGHSY and CDR2 FQNENV. The CDR3 spans 15 residues. With 0 bases removed from V and 0 bases from J, the gap between germline ends came to 6 bases. The CDR3, as DNA: TGTGCCAGCAGCCAATCGCGCGTCTCTGGAAACACCATATATTTT. It yields the protein CASSQSRVSGNTIYF.

This chain connects TRBV6-1 to TRBJ1-6; D is uncertain. Germline V lookup: CDR1 MNHNS, CDR2 SASEGT. The CDR3 has 13 residues. Trimming removed 2 bases from V and 10 bases from J, with 9 bases in between. The CDR3 sequence: CASSEYMSSPLHF. In nucleotides, the CDR3 is TGTGCCAGCAGTGAATATATGTCCTCACCCCTCCACTTT.

About this clone itself: An end of the junction differs from the germline gene, which may be a read error. The chain is built from TRBV18 and TRBJ1-5, with TRBD1 matching over 7 bases. Per the germline V gene, CDR1 is KGHSH and CDR2 is LQKENI. The CDR3 loop spans 16 amino acids. The CDR3 region is CASSPQQGRNNQPQHF. The DNA of the CDR3 is TGTGCCAGCTCCCCACAACAGGGGAGGAACAATCAGCCCCAGCATTTT.

This clone was seen only once. V is TRBV5-5 and J is TRBJ2-1; no definite D call. The germline V and J ends were trimmed by 1 base and 4 bases, with 6 bases remaining between them. CDR1 and CDR2 (germline): SGHKS, YYEKEE (reference sequence). The CDR3 has 13 amino acids. CDR3 nucleotide sequence: TGTGCCAGCAGCTTGTCCCAGTACAATGAGCAGTTCTTC. This translates into CASSLSQYNEQFF.

The chain's CDR3 is CASNFLGVNSPLHF. DNA of the CDR3: TGTGCCAGTAATTTCCTCGGGGTCAATTCACCCCTCCACTTT. V gene TRBV19 combines with J gene TRBJ1-6; D is uncertain. The germline gives CDR1 LNHDA, CDR2 SQIVND (reference sequence). This CDR3 is 14 amino acids long. The ends were cut back, 7 bases at V and 7 bases at J, with 14 bases in the middle.

V usage is TRBV5-6 and J usage is TRBJ2-5, with 7 bases matching TRBD1. Per germline, CDR1 SGHDT and CDR2 YYEEEE. Trimming took 4 bases from V and 2 from J; bases not matched to a gene: 5. The CDR3 is made up of 14 amino acids. The CDR3 DNA follows: TGTGCCAGCAGCGGGGGACAGAGGCAAGAGACCCAGTACTTC. It specifies CASSGGQRQETQYF.

Turning to this clone: The sample contains more than one DNA sequence encoding this CDR3. The chain couples TRBV7-9 to TRBJ2-7, with TRBD1 matching over 7 bases. The CDR3 consists of 14 residues. V dropped 1 base and J dropped 2; count of bases not matched to a gene: 2. Germline values: CDR1 SEHNR, CDR2 FQNEAQ (reference sequence). CDR3 coding DNA: TGTGCCAGCAGCTTAGGGCAGGGGGCCTACGAGCAGTACTTC. It codes for CASSLGQGAYEQYF.

The chain couples TRBV7-9 to TRBJ2-3; tentatively, D is TRBD2 (6 bases). Trimming shortened V by 1 base and J by 3 bases, and 11 bases separated the two germline ends. The CDR3 loop spans 15 amino acids. The germline V gene has CDR1 SEHNR and CDR2 FQNEAQ (reference sequence). Written as DNA, the CDR3 is TGTGCCAGCAGCTTAGTCGCGGGGCGGACAGATACGCAGTATTTT. Translating it yields CASSLVAGRTDTQYF.

The rearrangement joins TRBV19 to TRBJ1-4; no firm D call. The germline gives CDR1 LNHDA, CDR2 SQIVND (reference sequence). This CDR3 is built from 13 residues. The V gene lost 6 bases and the J gene lost 10 bases, with 15 bases spanning the gap. The CDR3, as DNA: TGTGCCAGTAGAAACACAGCCTACGGAAAACTGTTTTTT. Translated: CASRNTAYGKLFF.

V usage is TRBV13 and J usage is TRBJ2-5; the D gene is possibly TRBD1 (6 bases). TRBJ2-7 matches the DNA end more closely, so the J call is doubtful. This CDR3 spans 13 amino acids. Germline-derived CDR1 and CDR2 are PRHDT and FYEKMQ (reference sequence). Written as DNA, the CDR3 is TGTGCCAGCGCCCGGGGACACCACTACGAGCAGTACTTC. It translates to CASARGHHYEQYF.

This clone has a single count. The V call is TRBV2, the J call TRBJ1-1; D gene uncertain. The V end was cut by 2 bases, the J end by 8 bases, with 18 bases between. Per germline, CDR1 SNHLY and CDR2 FYNNEI. The CDR3 runs to 15 residues. The chain's CDR3 is CASSEMRKGSGEAFF. The CDR3 DNA reads TGTGCCAGCAGTGAAATGAGAAAAGGGTCGGGAGAAGCTTTCTTT.

The rearrangement joins TRBV11-3 to TRBJ1-2, with 7 bases matching TRBD1. This CDR3 spans 16 amino acids. Germline CDR1 SGHNT, CDR2 YENEEA. Unmatched junction bases numbered 9, after V lost 5 bases and J lost 0 bases. CDR3 loop: CASSGRTGPTNYGYTF. The CDR3 DNA reads TGTGCCAGCAGCGGGAGGACAGGACCCACTAACTATGGCTACACCTTC. Full variable domain (outside the CDR3, taken from reference TRBV11-3 and TRBJ1-2): EAGVVQSPRYKIIEKKQPVAFWCNPISGHNTLYWYLQNLGQGPELLIRYENEEAVDDSQLPKDRFSAERLKGVDSTLKIQPAELGDSAVYLCASSGRTGPTNYGYTFGSGTRLTVV.

The chain uses TRBV7-9 and TRBJ2-1; a weak D match, TRBD1 (9 bases). The CDR3 has 16 residues. Germline values: CDR1 SEHNR, CDR2 FQNEAQ (reference sequence). V lost 5 bases and J 6 bases, leaving 20 bases between the germline ends. CDR3: CASSPGGDRARNEQFF. DNA of the CDR3: TGTGCCAGCAGCCCGGGGGGGGACAGGGCACGCAATGAGCAGTTCTTC. The variable domain in full, with the rest retrieved from reference TRBV7-9 and TRBJ2-1, is DTGVSQNPRHKITKRGQNVTFRCDPISEHNRLYWYRQTLGQGPEFLTYFQNEAQLEKSRLLSDRFSAERPKGSFSTLEIQRTEQGDSAMYLCASSPGGDRARNEQFFGPGTRLTVL.

This clone was seen more than once but under ten times. The chain is built from TRBV7-3 and TRBJ2-1; the match to TRBD2 covers 12 bases. The V and J ends lost 3 bases and 5 bases, in that order; junction bases with no gene match: 2. Germline V gene sequence: CDR1 SGHTA, CDR2 FQGTGA. This CDR3 comprises 15 residues. CDR3 residues: CASSFLAGGHNEQFF. CDR3 nucleotides: TGTGCCAGCAGCTTTCTAGCGGGGGGGCACAATGAGCAGTTCTTC.

This clone was counted only a few times. This chain joins TRBV11-3 and TRBJ1-1; D is unresolved. The CDR3 extends over 13 amino acids. The V and J ends lost 0 bases and 4 bases respectively, with 6 bases between them. Germline V lookup: CDR1 SGHNT, CDR2 YENEEA. CDR3 in DNA: TGTGCCAGCAGCTTAGACTATCGCACTGAAGCTTTCTTT. Translated: CASSLDYRTEAFF.

The V gene is TRBV19, the J gene TRBJ1-1; D perhaps matches TRBD1 (6 bases). Germline V lookup: CDR1 LNHDA, CDR2 SQIVND (reference sequence). The CDR3 has 14 residues. V lost 5 bases, J lost 1 base, and 11 bases lay in between. CDR3 nucleotide sequence: TGTGCCAGTAGTTTTAGACAGGCGAACACTGAAGCTTTCTTT. Its protein product is CASSFRQANTEAFF.

The chain couples TRBV7-3 to TRBJ2-1; D possibly corresponds to TRBD1 (6 bases). The CDR3 consists of 16 residues. Germline-derived CDR1 and CDR2 are SGHTA and FQGTGA. V was shortened by 4 bases and J by 0 bases, with 13 bases between the two germline ends. The CDR3 region has the DNA TGTGCCAGCAGCTCTCAGGGGTCGAGCTCCTACAATGAGCAGTTCTTC. It is translated as CASSSQGSSSYNEQFF.